A single sample gave rise to the 9 T cell receptor beta chains below, sequenced in a study of T cells in localized non-small cell lung cancer. Sequencing used immunoSEQ multiplex PCR; TCRdb keeps in-frame clones, though not all of them. The sample holds fewer than 650 clones; roughly 18% are singletons and the top ten take approximately 15%. This material consisted of normal lung tissue next to the tumor, taken before any cancer treatment. The receptors derive from a male donor older than 55 with stage I lung adenocarcinoma.

The chain links TRBV10-2 to TRBJ2-7; 12 bases line up with TRBD1. The V segment lost 6 bases and the J segment 7 bases; nucleotides outside the gene matches: 7. The CDR3 has 14 amino acids. Germline values: CDR1 WSHSY, CDR2 SAAADI. CDR3 sequence: CASRPGQGAGEQYV. CDR3 DNA: TGCGCCAGCAGGCCGGGACAGGGGGCTGGTGAGCAGTACGTC.

This clone was seen a handful of times. V is TRBV9 and J is TRBJ2-5, with D maybe TRBD2 (5 bases). Trimming cost V 0 bases and J 5 bases, with 17 bases left between them. The CDR3 totals 16 residues. The germline gives CDR1 SGDLS, CDR2 YYNGEE. This CDR3 is CASSVGASWGWETQYF. Here the CDR3 DNA reads TGTGCCAGCAGCGTAGGGGCTAGCTGGGGATGGGAGACCCAGTACTTC.

This clone was seen only a few times. The chain joins TRBV9 to TRBJ1-1; perhaps TRBD1 as D (6 bases). This CDR3 comprises 16 residues. Germline CDR1 reads SGDLS; CDR2 reads YYNGEE. V shed 2 bases and J shed 2 bases, with 16 bases lying between them. This CDR3 is CASSVSRAGANTEAFF. CDR3 sequence (DNA): TGTGCCAGCAGCGTCTCCCGGGCAGGGGCCAACACTGAAGCTTTCTTT.

This clone has a handful of counts. The chain recombines TRBV30 with TRBJ2-1; TRBD1 is a possible D gene (5 bases). This CDR3 spans 12 amino acids. Germline CDR1 and CDR2: GTSNPN and SVGIG (reference sequence). Trimming cost V 3 bases and J 7 bases, with 10 bases left between them. The CDR3 DNA follows: TGTGCCTGGAGCCGAGACAGAAATGAGCAGTTCTTC. Translating it yields CAWSRDRNEQFF.

The chain carries TRBV6-8 and TRBJ2-5; TRBD2 matches 13 bases. With 10 bases clipped from V and 3 bases from J, the junction kept 5 bases outside the gene matches. The CDR3 runs 14 residues. Germline V gene lookup returns CDR1 MNHGY and CDR2 SAAAGT. CDR3 sequence reads: CAITGTSGEETQYF. CDR3 sequence (DNA): TGTGCCATCACCGGGACTAGCGGGGAAGAGACCCAGTACTTC.

This clone was found a few times. The chain uses TRBV5-1 and TRBJ2-1, with 13 bases that match TRBD2. J lost 10 bases, V lost 1 base, and 2 bases had no gene match. The germline gives CDR1 SGHRS, CDR2 YFSETQ. The CDR3 runs 14 residues. The CDR3 nucleotides read TGCGCCAGCAGCTTGACTAGCGGGAGGGAAGAGCAGTTCTTC. It specifies CASSLTSGREEQFF.

This clone was seen a few times. The genes are TRBV11-3 and TRBJ1-3, with unresolved D. This CDR3 is built from 14 residues. Per the germline V gene, CDR1 is SGHNT and CDR2 is YENEEA. The V gene lost 4 bases and the J gene lost 0 bases, with 7 bases spanning the gap. CDR3 bases: TGTGCCAGCAGCTCAAGTAACTCTGGAAACACCATATATTTT. This gives the protein CASSSSNSGNTIYF.

This clone was observed a handful of times. This sequence joins TRBV28 and TRBJ2-5; possibly TRBD1 for D (5 bases). The CDR3 is 15 residues long. Germline CDR1 MDHEN, CDR2 SYDVKM. With 4 bases removed from V and 3 bases from J, the gap between germline ends came to 15 bases. The CDR3 reads CASSSSRARKETQYF. The DNA of the CDR3 is TGTGCCAGCAGTTCGAGCAGGGCGCGGAAAGAGACCCAGTACTTC.

Sample share makes this clone large. The V call is TRBV11-3, the J call TRBJ2-2; a possible D gene is TRBD1 (6 bases). The CDR3 has 14 residues. Trimming shortened V by 2 bases and J by 4 bases, and 8 bases separated the two germline ends. Looked up from germline, CDR1 is SGHNT and CDR2 is YENEEA. Here the CDR3 reads CASSLTGSTGELFF. The CDR3, as DNA: TGTGCCAGCAGCTTAACAGGGAGCACCGGGGAGCTGTTTTTT.